This T cell receptor (beta chain) was recorded in a study of T cell repertoires in cytomegalovirus infection. The overall study: CMV infection and matching HLA type were both indicated by public TCR beta signatures.

A note on this clonotype: Its antigen is as yet unknown.

CDR1 and CDR2 (germline): LGHNA, YNFKEQ. The CDR3 length is 19 residues. V lost 0 bases to trimming and J lost 3 bases; unmatched junction nucleotides: 5. TCRdb processed the reads anew with MiXCR; each CDR3 protein has one entry. The data show approximately 990,000 distinct CDR3 sequences, with approximately 31% seen just once and over 10% held by the top ten. Findings and caveats of the study: HLA-C-restricted CMV-specific TCR beta clonotypes were dominant in the ex vivo response.

The clonotype originates from a human donor in good health (CMV status not recorded). Some clones in this sample may be carry-over from other donors' samples. The source material was cultured CD8+ T cells from PBMCs, sampled from culture after CMV antigen stimulation. The chain uses TRBV4-2 and TRBJ2-2; 15 nucleotides agree with TRBD2. The CDR3 nucleotides read TGTGCCAGCAGCCAAGATCCGGGACTAGCGGGGGGAGACACCGGGGAGCTGTTTTTT. Translated: CASSQDPGLAGGDTGELFF.